Listed below are T cell receptor beta chains from one sample, sequenced in a study of cytomegalovirus exposure and HLA in healthy donors. TCRdb keeps only in-frame clones here, not all; method: immunoSEQ multiplex PCR. The repertoire holds 150,000 to 200,000 clones, with 55% to 80% as singletons. What was sequenced was PBMCs. These receptors were taken from a woman aged 18-29 years in good health and CMV-seropositive. Each CDR3 is given without its conserved first and last residue. Each record gives: V gene, D gene, J gene, CDR3 protein. D genes are given only for firm matches.

v_gene: TRBV6-1
d_gene: NA
j_gene: TRBJ1-6
CDR3aa: ASTAGPYSPLH

v_gene: TRBV18
d_gene: TRBD2
j_gene: TRBJ2-1
CDR3aa: ASSPLAGVGYEQF

v_gene: TRBV28
d_gene: NA
j_gene: TRBJ2-3
CDR3aa: ASSISTDTQY

v_gene: TRBV19
d_gene: TRBD2
j_gene: TRBJ2-3
CDR3aa: ASSSGASGGKQGY

v_gene: TRBV25-1
d_gene: NA
j_gene: TRBJ1-6
CDR3aa: ASSDPGGALH

v_gene: TRBV7-9
d_gene: TRBD1
j_gene: TRBJ2-3
CDR3aa: ASSSGQGWSDTQY

v_gene: TRBV14
d_gene: TRBD2
j_gene: TRBJ2-3
CDR3aa: ASSVAGAADTQY

v_gene: TRBV7-2
d_gene: NA
j_gene: TRBJ1-6
CDR3aa: ASSRVEGNSPLH

v_gene: TRBV18
d_gene: NA
j_gene: TRBJ1-1
CDR3aa: ASSQITASEAF

v_gene: TRBV27
d_gene: NA
j_gene: TRBJ2-7
CDR3aa: ASSLLRTASRHYEQY

v_gene: TRBV11-2
d_gene: NA
j_gene: TRBJ2-7
CDR3aa: ASSLAGDSYEQY

v_gene: TRBV21-1
d_gene: NA
j_gene: TRBJ1-1
CDR3aa: ASSKAQGDRDSAEAF

v_gene: TRBV30
d_gene: TRBD1
j_gene: TRBJ1-2
CDR3aa: AWSIQGSHYGYT

v_gene: TRBV5-4
d_gene: TRBD1
j_gene: TRBJ1-2
CDR3aa: ASSLDVAGGSGYT

v_gene: TRBV6-5
d_gene: NA
j_gene: TRBJ2-5
CDR3aa: ASSYRPSETQY

v_gene: TRBV29-1
d_gene: TRBD2
j_gene: TRBJ2-3
CDR3aa: SVGPTAGADTQY

v_gene: TRBV4-1
d_gene: TRBD1
j_gene: NA
CDR3aa: ASSPTTGPYEQY

v_gene: TRBV5-6
d_gene: TRBD1
j_gene: TRBJ2-3
CDR3aa: ASSLAGQALGTQY

v_gene: TRBV6-5
d_gene: TRBD1
j_gene: TRBJ2-7
CDR3aa: ASRKTGNYEQY

v_gene: TRBV4-3
d_gene: TRBD2
j_gene: TRBJ2-1
CDR3aa: ASSQAPPTSGGAFEQF

v_gene: TRBV6-1
d_gene: NA
j_gene: TRBJ1-4
CDR3aa: ASSRRGGEKLF

v_gene: TRBV5-4
d_gene: NA
j_gene: TRBJ2-5
CDR3aa: ASSAGMREETQY

v_gene: TRBV14
d_gene: NA
j_gene: TRBJ2-2
CDR3aa: ASSQDQGVYTGELF

v_gene: TRBV5-4
d_gene: TRBD2
j_gene: TRBJ2-7
CDR3aa: ASSSGLAVHEQY

v_gene: TRBV6-1
d_gene: TRBD2
j_gene: TRBJ2-7
CDR3aa: ASSGGLANYEQY

v_gene: TRBV28
d_gene: NA
j_gene: TRBJ1-1
CDR3aa: ASSRNMNTEAF

v_gene: TRBV5-1
d_gene: TRBD1
j_gene: TRBJ2-6
CDR3aa: ASSVTPGTGKDGPGANVLT

v_gene: TRBV15
d_gene: NA
j_gene: TRBJ1-1
CDR3aa: ATSRRGMSEAF

v_gene: TRBV5-1
d_gene: TRBD1
j_gene: TRBJ1-5
CDR3aa: ASSLGTGDRNQPQH

v_gene: TRBV5-1
d_gene: NA
j_gene: TRBJ2-5
CDR3aa: ASSPDKTLGETQY

v_gene: TRBV13
d_gene: TRBD1
j_gene: TRBJ1-2
CDR3aa: ASSLGTGSDYGYT

v_gene: TRBV2
d_gene: NA
j_gene: TRBJ2-4
CDR3aa: ASSGEHKAKNIQY

v_gene: TRBV15
d_gene: NA
j_gene: TRBJ1-5
CDR3aa: ATSRGLGNQPQH

v_gene: TRBV27
d_gene: TRBD1
j_gene: TRBJ2-7
CDR3aa: ASSLTPGQGYEQY

v_gene: TRBV7-6
d_gene: NA
j_gene: TRBJ1-2
CDR3aa: ASSLGQGYGYT

v_gene: TRBV5-6
d_gene: NA
j_gene: TRBJ2-3
CDR3aa: ASSLSVPYDTQY

v_gene: TRBV6-6
d_gene: NA
j_gene: TRBJ1-4
CDR3aa: ASIPGGPGDEKLF

v_gene: TRBV5-1
d_gene: TRBD1
j_gene: TRBJ2-7
CDR3aa: ASYRDRGYEQY

v_gene: TRBV4-2
d_gene: NA
j_gene: TRBJ2-5
CDR3aa: ASSQVVGRQETQY

v_gene: TRBV29-1
d_gene: NA
j_gene: TRBJ2-5
CDR3aa: SVLREQETQY

v_gene: TRBV4-2
d_gene: TRBD2
j_gene: TRBJ2-7
CDR3aa: ASSQEDQREPHEQY

v_gene: TRBV7-9
d_gene: NA
j_gene: TRBJ1-1
CDR3aa: ASSSPHWGLNTEAF

v_gene: TRBV9
d_gene: TRBD1
j_gene: TRBJ2-3
CDR3aa: ASSVASGQGGDTQY

v_gene: TRBV30
d_gene: NA
j_gene: TRBJ2-7
CDR3aa: AWSVPTGFYYEQY

v_gene: TRBV29-1
d_gene: TRBD1
j_gene: TRBJ1-1
CDR3aa: SAKTGRLAF

v_gene: TRBV11-2
d_gene: NA
j_gene: TRBJ2-4
CDR3aa: ASSLRVQEKNIQY

v_gene: TRBV28
d_gene: NA
j_gene: TRBJ2-7
CDR3aa: ATTDTSYEQY

v_gene: TRBV5-1
d_gene: TRBD1
j_gene: TRBJ2-4
CDR3aa: ASSTGQGKTLQY

v_gene: TRBV18
d_gene: TRBD1
j_gene: TRBJ2-3
CDR3aa: ASSPQGQGTDTQY

v_gene: TRBV5-4
d_gene: NA
j_gene: TRBJ2-7
CDR3aa: ASSFSKSYEQY

v_gene: TRBV5-1
d_gene: NA
j_gene: TRBJ2-1
CDR3aa: ASSFDPTGEQF

v_gene: TRBV15
d_gene: TRBD2
j_gene: TRBJ2-3
CDR3aa: ATSRDMRAGGTADTQY

v_gene: TRBV19
d_gene: TRBD1
j_gene: TRBJ1-4
CDR3aa: ASSIDRGLANEKLF

v_gene: TRBV2
d_gene: TRBD1
j_gene: TRBJ1-2
CDR3aa: ASTRRDRNYGYT

v_gene: TRBV5-8
d_gene: TRBD1
j_gene: TRBJ1-4
CDR3aa: ASSSGTGGEKLF

v_gene: TRBV27
d_gene: NA
j_gene: TRBJ1-4
CDR3aa: ASRRAPTGLANEKLF

v_gene: TRBV9
d_gene: TRBD1
j_gene: TRBJ2-7
CDR3aa: ASSTGQGVPYEQY

v_gene: TRBV29-1
d_gene: NA
j_gene: TRBJ2-7
CDR3aa: SVGDFSYEQY

v_gene: TRBV30
d_gene: NA
j_gene: TRBJ2-7
CDR3aa: AWNVQPTTYEQY